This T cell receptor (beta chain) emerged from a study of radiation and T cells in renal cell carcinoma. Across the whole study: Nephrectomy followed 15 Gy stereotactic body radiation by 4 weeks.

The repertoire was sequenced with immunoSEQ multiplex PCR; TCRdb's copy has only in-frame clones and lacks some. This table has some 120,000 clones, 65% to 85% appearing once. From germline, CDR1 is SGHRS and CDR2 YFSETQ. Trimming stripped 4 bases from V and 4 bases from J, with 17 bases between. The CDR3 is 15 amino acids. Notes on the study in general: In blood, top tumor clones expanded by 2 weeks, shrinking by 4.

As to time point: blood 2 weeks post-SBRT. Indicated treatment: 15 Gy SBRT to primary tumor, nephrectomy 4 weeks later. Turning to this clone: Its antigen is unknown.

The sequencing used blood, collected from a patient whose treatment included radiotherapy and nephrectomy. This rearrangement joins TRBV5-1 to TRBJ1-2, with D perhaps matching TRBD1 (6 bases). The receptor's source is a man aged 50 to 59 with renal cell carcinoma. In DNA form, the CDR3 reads TGCGCCAGCAGCCCTGGCGGGGGCAGCAGCTATGGCTACACCTTC. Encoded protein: CASSPGGGSSYGYTF.